The entry that follows covers one T cell receptor (beta chain) sequence. The sample originates from a study of lung T cells in sarcoidosis with Löfgren's syndrome. At the level of the study: Bronchoalveolar lavage fluid in sarcoidosis accumulates CD4+ T cells.

TCRdb fed the reads into MiXCR, producing one record per CDR3 protein. The sample consists of some 18,000 distinct CDR3 sequences, about 22% of them appearing once. Sequenced material: CD4+ T cells from PBMCs. The receptor was isolated from a human donor with sarcoidosis (Löfgren's syndrome or another form), or a control subject (not recorded which).

In nucleotides, the CDR3 is TGTGCCTGGAGTGTACAGGGGAGAACTGAAGCTTTCTTT. Its protein product is CAWSVQGRTEAFF. The rearrangement uses TRBV30 and TRBJ1-1; 7 bases agree with TRBD1. Losses at the gene ends were 0 bases for V and 5 bases for J; bases not matched to a gene: 3. The germline gives CDR1 GTSNPN, CDR2 SVGIG (reference sequence). This CDR3 is 13 amino acids long.